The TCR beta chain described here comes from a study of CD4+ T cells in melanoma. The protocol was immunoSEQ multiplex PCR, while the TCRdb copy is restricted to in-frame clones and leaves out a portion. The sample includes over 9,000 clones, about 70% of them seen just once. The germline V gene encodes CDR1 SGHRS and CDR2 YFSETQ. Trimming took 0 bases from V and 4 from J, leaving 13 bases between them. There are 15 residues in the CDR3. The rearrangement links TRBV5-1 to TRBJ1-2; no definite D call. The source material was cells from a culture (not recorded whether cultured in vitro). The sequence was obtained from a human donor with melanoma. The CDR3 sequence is CASSLASTGPYGYTF. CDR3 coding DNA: TGCGCCAGCAGCTTGGCCAGCACCGGGCCCTATGGCTACACCTTC.